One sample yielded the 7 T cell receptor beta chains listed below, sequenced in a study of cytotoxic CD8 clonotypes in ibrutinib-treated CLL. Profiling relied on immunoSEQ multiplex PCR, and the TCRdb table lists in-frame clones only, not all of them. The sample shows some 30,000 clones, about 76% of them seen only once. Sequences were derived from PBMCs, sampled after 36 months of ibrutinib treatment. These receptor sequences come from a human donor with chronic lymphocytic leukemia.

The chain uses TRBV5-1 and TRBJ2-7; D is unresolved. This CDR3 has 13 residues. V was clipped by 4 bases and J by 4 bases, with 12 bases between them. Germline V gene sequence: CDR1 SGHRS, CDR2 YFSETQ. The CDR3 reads CASSTDFLYEQYF. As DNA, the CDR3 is TGCGCCAGCAGCACTGACTTCCTTTACGAGCAGTACTTC.

In DNA form, the CDR3 reads TGCAGCGTTGAAAGTTTGAGCTCCTACGAGCAGTACTTC. Amino acid sequence: CSVESLSSYEQYF. The chain has TRBV29-1 and TRBJ2-7, with D hard to call. The CDR3 is made up of 13 amino acids. Germline loops: CDR1 SQVTM, CDR2 ANQGSEA. V was shortened by 2 bases and J by 0 bases, with 8 bases between the two germline ends.

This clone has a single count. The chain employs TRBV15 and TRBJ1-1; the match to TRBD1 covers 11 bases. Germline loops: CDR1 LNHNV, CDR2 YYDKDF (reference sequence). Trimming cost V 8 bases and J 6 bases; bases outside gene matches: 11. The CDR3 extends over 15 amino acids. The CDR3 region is CATGPGTGGRAEAFF. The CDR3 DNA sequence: TGTGCCACCGGCCCCGGGACAGGGGGTCGCGCTGAAGCTTTCTTT.

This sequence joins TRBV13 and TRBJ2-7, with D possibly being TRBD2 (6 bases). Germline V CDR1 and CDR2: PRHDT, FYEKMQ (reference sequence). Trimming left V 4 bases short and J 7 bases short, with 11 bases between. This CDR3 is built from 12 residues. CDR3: CASSSDRGEQYF. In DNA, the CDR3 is TGTGCCAGCAGCTCAGATCGGGGGGAGCAGTACTTC. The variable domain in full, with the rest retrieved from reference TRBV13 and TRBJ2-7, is AAGVIQSPRHLIKEKRETATLKCYPIPRHDTVYWYQQGPGQDPQFLISFYEKMQSDKGSIPDRFSAQQFSDYHSELNMSSLELGDSALYFCASSSDRGEQYFGPGTRLTVT.

The CDR3 coding sequence is TGTGCCATCAGTGAGTCTGGGACAGCCTACGAGCAGTACTTC. Amino acid sequence: CAISESGTAYEQYF. The V call is TRBV10-3, the J call TRBJ2-7, with 7 bases matching TRBD1. This CDR3 comprises 14 residues. The V gene end was trimmed by 0 bases and the J gene end by 2 bases; junction bases not matched to a gene: 1. CDR1 is ENHRY, CDR2 SYGVKD, per germline.

The CDR3 loop reads CASSIGSAGNHYEQYF. In DNA, the CDR3 is TGTGCCAGTAGTATCGGATCGGCAGGGAACCACTACGAGCAGTACTTC. The V call is TRBV19, the J call TRBJ2-7, with a tentative D call TRBD1 (5 bases). V shed 3 bases and J shed 3 bases, with 18 bases lying between them. Looked up from germline, CDR1 is LNHDA and CDR2 is SQIVND (reference sequence). The CDR3 is 16 residues long.

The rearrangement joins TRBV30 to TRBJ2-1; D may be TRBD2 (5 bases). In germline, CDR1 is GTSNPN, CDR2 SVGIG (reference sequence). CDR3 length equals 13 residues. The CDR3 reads CACGGLAVNEQFF. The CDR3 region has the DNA TGTGCTTGCGGCGGGCTAGCTGTGAATGAGCAGTTCTTC.